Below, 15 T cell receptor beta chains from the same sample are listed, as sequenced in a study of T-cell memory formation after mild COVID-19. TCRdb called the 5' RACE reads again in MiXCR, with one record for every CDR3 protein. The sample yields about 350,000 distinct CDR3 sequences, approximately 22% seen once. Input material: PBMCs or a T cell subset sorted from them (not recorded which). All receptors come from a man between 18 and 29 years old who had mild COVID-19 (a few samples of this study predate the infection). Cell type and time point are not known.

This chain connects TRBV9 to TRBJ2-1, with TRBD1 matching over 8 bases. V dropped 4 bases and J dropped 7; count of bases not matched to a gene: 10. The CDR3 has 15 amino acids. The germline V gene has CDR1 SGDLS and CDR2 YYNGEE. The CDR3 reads CASSFGQGTGNEQFF. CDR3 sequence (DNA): TGTGCCAGCAGCTTCGGACAGGGTACCGGGAATGAGCAGTTCTTC. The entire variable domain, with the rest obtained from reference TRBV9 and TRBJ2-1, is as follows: DSGVTQTPKHLITATGQRVTLRCSPRSGDLSVYWYQQSLDQGLQFLIQYYNGEERAKGNILERFSAQQFPDLHSELNLSSLELGDSALYFCASSFGQGTGNEQFFGPGTRLTVL.

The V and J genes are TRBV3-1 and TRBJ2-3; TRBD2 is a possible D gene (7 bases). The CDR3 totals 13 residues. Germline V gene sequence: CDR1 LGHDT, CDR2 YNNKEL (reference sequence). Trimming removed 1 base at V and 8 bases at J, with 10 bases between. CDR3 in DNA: TGTGCCAGCAGCCAAGCGAGGGGGGGTACGCAGTATTTT. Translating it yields CASSQARGGTQYF.

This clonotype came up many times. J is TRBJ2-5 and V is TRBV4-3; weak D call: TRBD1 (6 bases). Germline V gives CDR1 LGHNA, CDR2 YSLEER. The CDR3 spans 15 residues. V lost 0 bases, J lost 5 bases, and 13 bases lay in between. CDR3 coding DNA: TGCGCCAGCAGCCAAGATAGGGGGTTTAGGGAGACCCAGTACTTC. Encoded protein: CASSQDRGFRETQYF.

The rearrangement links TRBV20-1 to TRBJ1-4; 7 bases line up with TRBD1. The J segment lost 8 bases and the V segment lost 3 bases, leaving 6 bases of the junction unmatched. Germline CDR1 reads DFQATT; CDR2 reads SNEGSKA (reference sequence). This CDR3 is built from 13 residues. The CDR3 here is CSASRGMYEKLFF. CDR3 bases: TGCAGTGCTAGCAGGGGGATGTACGAAAAACTGTTTTTT.

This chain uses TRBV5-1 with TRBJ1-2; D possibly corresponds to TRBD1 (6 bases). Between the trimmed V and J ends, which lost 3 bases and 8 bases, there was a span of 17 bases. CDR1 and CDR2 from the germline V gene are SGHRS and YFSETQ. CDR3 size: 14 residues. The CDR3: CASSSDGTPGGYTF. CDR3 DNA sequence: TGCGCCAGCAGCTCAGACGGGACACCCGGAGGCTACACCTTC.

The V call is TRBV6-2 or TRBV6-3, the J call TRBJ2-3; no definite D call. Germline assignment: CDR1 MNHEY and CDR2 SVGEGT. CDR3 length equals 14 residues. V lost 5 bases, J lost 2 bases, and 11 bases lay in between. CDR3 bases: TGTGCCAGCAGTCCTCGTTGGACCACAGATACGCAGTATTTT. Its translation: CASSPRWTTDTQYF.

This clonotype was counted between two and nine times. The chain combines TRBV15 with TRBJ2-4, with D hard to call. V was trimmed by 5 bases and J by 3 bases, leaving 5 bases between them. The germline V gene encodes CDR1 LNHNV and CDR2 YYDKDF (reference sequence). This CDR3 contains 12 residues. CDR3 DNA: TGTGCCACCAGCCAGGACAAAAACATTCAGTACTTC. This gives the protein CATSQDKNIQYF.

The CDR3 protein is CSAVAGGPGTGELFF. In nucleotides, the CDR3 is TGCAGTGCCGTAGCGGGGGGGCCGGGCACCGGGGAGCTGTTTTTT. The chain has TRBV20-1 and TRBJ2-2; 11 positions match TRBD2. V gave up 6 bases and J gave up 4 bases; unmatched junction bases: 7. The CDR3 is 15 residues long. The germline V gene encodes CDR1 DFQATT and CDR2 SNEGSKA (reference sequence).

The CDR3 DNA follows: TGTGCCAGCAGCTTGGCCGAGGGGTCAGGGAATCAGCCCCAGCATTTT. Its protein is CASSLAEGSGNQPQHF. The chain recombines TRBV5-6 with TRBJ1-5, with D maybe TRBD1 (5 bases). The length of the CDR3 is 16 residues. Germline-derived CDR1 and CDR2 are SGHDT and YYEEEE. The V end was cut by 0 bases, the J end by 4 bases, with 14 bases between.

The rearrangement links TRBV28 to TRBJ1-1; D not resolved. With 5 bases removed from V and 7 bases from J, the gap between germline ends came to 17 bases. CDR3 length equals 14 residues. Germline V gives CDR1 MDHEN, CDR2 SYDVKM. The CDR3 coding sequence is TGTGCCAGCAGTGCCCCCGGGAGGCCACATGAAGCTTTCTTT. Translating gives CASSAPGRPHEAFF.

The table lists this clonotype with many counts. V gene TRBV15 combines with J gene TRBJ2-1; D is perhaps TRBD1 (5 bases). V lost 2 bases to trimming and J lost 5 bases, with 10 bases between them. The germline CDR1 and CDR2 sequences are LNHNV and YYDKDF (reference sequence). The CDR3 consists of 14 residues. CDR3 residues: CATSRNRNDNEQFF. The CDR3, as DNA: TGTGCCACCAGCAGAAACAGGAACGACAATGAGCAGTTCTTC.

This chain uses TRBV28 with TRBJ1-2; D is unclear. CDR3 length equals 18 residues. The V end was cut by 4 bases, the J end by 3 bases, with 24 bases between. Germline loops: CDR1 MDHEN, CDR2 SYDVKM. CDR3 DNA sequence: TGTGCCAGCAGTTCCAGCCTCTGGGCCGTCGGCGGGGACTATGGCTACACCTTC. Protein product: CASSSSLWAVGGDYGYTF.

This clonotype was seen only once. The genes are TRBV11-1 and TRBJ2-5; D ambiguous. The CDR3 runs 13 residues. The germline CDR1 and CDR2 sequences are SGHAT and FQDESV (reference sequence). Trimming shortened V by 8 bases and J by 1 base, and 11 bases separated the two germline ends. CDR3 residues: CASGPAPQETQYF. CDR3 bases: TGTGCCAGCGGGCCAGCTCCCCAAGAGACCCAGTACTTC.

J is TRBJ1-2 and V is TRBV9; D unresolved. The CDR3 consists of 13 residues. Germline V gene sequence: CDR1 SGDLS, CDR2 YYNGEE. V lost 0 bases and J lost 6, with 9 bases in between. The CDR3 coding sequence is TGTGCCAGCAGCGTAGCTGTCGGAGATGGCTACACCTTC. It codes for CASSVAVGDGYTF.

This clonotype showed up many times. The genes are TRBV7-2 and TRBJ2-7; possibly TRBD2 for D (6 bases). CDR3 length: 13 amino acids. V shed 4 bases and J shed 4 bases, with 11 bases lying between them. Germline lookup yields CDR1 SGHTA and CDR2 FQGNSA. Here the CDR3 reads CASSSGRGYEQYF. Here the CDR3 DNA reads TGTGCCAGCAGCTCGGGACGGGGGTACGAGCAGTACTTC.